This passage covers 24 T cell receptor beta chains from one sample sequenced in a study of T cell repertoires in cytomegalovirus infection. A single record per CDR3 protein comes from TCRdb applying MiXCR to the reads. The sample has around 350,000 distinct CDR3 sequences, roughly 18% seen once. The specimen was PBMCs. The receptors originated from a human donor in good health (CMV status not recorded). Some clones in this sample may be carry-over from other donors' samples.

This clonotype was recorded many times. V and J are TRBV7-2 and TRBJ2-3; a possible D gene is TRBD1 (5 bases). Trimming took off 1 base at V and 3 bases at J, with 8 bases between the two ends. The V gene's germline CDR1 is SGHTA and CDR2 FQGNSA. This CDR3 spans 14 amino acids. CDR3 amino acids: CASSLGGWTDTQYF. CDR3 coding DNA: TGTGCCAGCAGCTTAGGGGGCTGGACAGATACGCAGTATTTT.

In its sample, this clonotype was seen many times. This sequence joins TRBV2 and TRBJ2-6, with D possibly called TRBD1 or TRBD2 (6 bases each). This CDR3 has 19 amino acids. Trimming left V 3 bases short and J 2 bases short, with 20 bases between. CDR1 SNHLY and CDR2 FYNNEI come from the germline V gene. This CDR3 reads CASSEASRGPRAGANVLTF. In DNA form, the CDR3 reads TGTGCCAGCAGTGAGGCGTCTCGGGGGCCGCGGGCTGGGGCCAACGTCCTGACTTTC.

This clonotype was observed a few times. V and J are TRBV29-1 and TRBJ1-2; D remains unclear. CDR3 size: 12 residues. Germline V gene lookup returns CDR1 SQVTM and CDR2 ANQGSEA. Trimming pared 4 bases from V and 6 bases from J, leaving 12 bases between. CDR3 sequence reads: CSVGFVGNGYTF. CDR3 in DNA: TGCAGCGTTGGTTTTGTGGGAAATGGCTACACCTTC.

This clonotype was picked up a small number of times. The rearrangement links TRBV20-1 to TRBJ2-7, with TRBD2 as a possible D gene (6 bases). This CDR3 contains 13 residues. Trimming removed 3 bases at V and 3 bases at J, with 12 bases between. Germline assignment: CDR1 DFQATT and CDR2 SNEGSKA (reference sequence). The CDR3 is CSASHGGSYEQYF. CDR3 bases: TGCAGTGCTAGCCACGGGGGAAGCTACGAGCAGTACTTC.

The chain is built from TRBV20-1 and TRBJ2-1, with 7 bases matching TRBD1. V shed 3 bases, J shed 6 bases, and the junction held 17 bases outside the gene matches. The CDR3 length is 17 residues. Germline V gene lookup returns CDR1 DFQATT and CDR2 SNEGSKA (reference sequence). The CDR3, as DNA: TGCAGTGCTAGCGACTTTAGGAACACAGGGGCCCTCAATGAGCAGTTCTTC. Its protein is CSASDFRNTGALNEQFF.

This clonotype was observed many times. The rearrangement links TRBV7-2 to TRBJ1-2; D is ambiguous. The CDR3 loop spans 15 amino acids. CDR1 is SGHTA and CDR2 is FQGNSA in the germline V gene. V dropped 6 bases and J dropped 8 bases, with 22 bases sitting between them. The CDR3 bases are TGTGCCAGCAGTCCCCACAGTAGCCCGGTGGGCGGCTACACCTTC. This codes for CASSPHSSPVGGYTF.

Of note for this clonotype: The junction departs from germline at one end; a sequencing error may be responsible. The V and J genes are TRBV10-3 and TRBJ2-5; TRBD1 or TRBD2 may be the D gene (5 bases each). The CDR3 length is 13 residues. The germline gives CDR1 ENHRY, CDR2 SYGVKD. CDR3 in amino acids: CAISEYGTENQYF. CDR3 sequence (DNA): TGTGCCATCAGTGAGTACGGGACCGAGAACCAGTACTTC.

Here the CDR3 DNA reads TGTGCCAGCTCACCCGGGACAGCAACAGATACGCAGTATTTT. Translating it yields CASSPGTATDTQYF. The chain links TRBV18 to TRBJ2-3, with TRBD1 identical over 7 bases. The V and J ends lost 3 bases and 3 bases, in that order; junction bases with no gene match: 3. There are 14 residues in the CDR3. CDR1 and CDR2 (germline): KGHSH, LQKENI.

This clonotype was detected once. V and J are TRBV5-6 and TRBJ1-2; unclear D gene. Trimming took 2 bases from V and 10 from J, leaving 12 bases between them. The CDR3 has 12 residues. Germline lookup yields CDR1 SGHDT and CDR2 YYEEEE. The CDR3 sequence: CASSLADGLYTF. Written as DNA, the CDR3 is TGTGCCAGCAGCTTAGCAGACGGGCTCTACACCTTC.

Many counts were recorded for this clonotype. This sequence joins TRBV2 and TRBJ1-1, with unresolved D. The ends were cut back, 6 bases at V and 1 base at J, with 15 bases in the middle. CDR3 size: 15 residues. The germline V gene has CDR1 SNHLY and CDR2 FYNNEI. The CDR3, as DNA: TGTGCCAGCAGGTTTTCATGGGGAGCGAACACTGAAGCTTTCTTT. Amino acids: CASRFSWGANTEAFF.

This chain joins TRBV19 and TRBJ2-7; D is undetermined. Germline CDR1 and CDR2: LNHDA and SQIVND (reference sequence). The CDR3 runs 15 residues. V was trimmed by 3 bases and J by 1 base, leaving 13 bases between them. CDR3 bases: TGTGCCAGTAGTATCGGCAGACACTCTTCCTACGAGCAGTACTTC. It codes for CASSIGRHSSYEQYF.

Only a few counts were recorded for this clonotype. The genes are TRBV5-4 and TRBJ2-3; D gene unclear. Germline assignment: CDR1 SGHNT and CDR2 YYREEE (reference sequence). Trimming stripped 4 bases from V and 2 bases from J, with 14 bases between. CDR3 length equals 15 residues. This chain's CDR3 is CASSPDLGITDTQYF. CDR3 sequence (DNA): TGTGCCAGCAGCCCGGACCTGGGTATCACAGATACGCAGTATTTT.

The chain combines TRBV20-1 with TRBJ2-5, with D perhaps assigned TRBD1 or TRBD2 (6 bases each). The germline V and J ends were trimmed by 0 bases and 5 bases, with 16 bases remaining between them. The CDR3 sequence is 15 residues long. The germline V gene has CDR1 DFQATT and CDR2 SNEGSKA (reference sequence). The CDR3 loop reads CSARDGKGGRETQYF. In nucleotides, the CDR3 is TGCAGTGCTAGAGACGGGAAGGGGGGACGGGAGACCCAGTACTTC.

The chain recombines TRBV7-2 with TRBJ2-7, with a weak D call TRBD2 (6 bases). From germline, CDR1 is SGHTA and CDR2 FQGNSA. The CDR3 extends over 14 amino acids. V lost 7 bases to trimming and J lost 5 bases, with 18 bases between them. The CDR3 coding sequence is TGTGCCAGCACCACTATGGGGGGAGTCCACGAGCAGTACTTC. Amino acids: CASTTMGGVHEQYF.

This clonotype has only a few counts. The chain recombines TRBV3-1 with TRBJ1-6, with D uncertain. The CDR3 spans 16 residues. Germline values: CDR1 LGHDT, CDR2 YNNKEL (reference sequence). V was shortened by 7 bases and J by 13 bases, with 26 bases between the two germline ends. The CDR3 sequence: CASTPGVGLGMSPLHF. As DNA, the CDR3 is TGTGCCAGCACCCCGGGCGTCGGTCTCGGGATGTCGCCCCTCCACTTT.

This clonotype was observed at least ten times. The genes are TRBV6-1 and TRBJ1-2; possibly TRBD1 for D (5 bases). Per the germline V gene, CDR1 is MNHNS and CDR2 is SASEGT. With 7 bases removed from V and 7 bases from J, the gap between germline ends came to 22 bases. The CDR3 consists of 15 residues. The CDR3 here is CASNEGRRAGAGYTF. The CDR3 DNA reads TGTGCCAGCAATGAGGGACGCCGCGCCGGGGCTGGCTACACCTTC.

The table lists this clonotype with a few counts. The chain uses TRBV10-3 and TRBJ2-7; 7 positions agree with TRBD1. The V gene's germline CDR1 is ENHRY and CDR2 SYGVKD. Losses at the gene ends were 8 bases for V and 4 bases for J; bases not matched to a gene: 11. This CDR3 is 14 amino acids long. CDR3 nucleotide sequence: TGTGCCATCGGCGAATCAGGGGGATTTTACGAGCAGTACTTC. It translates to CAIGESGGFYEQYF.

The CDR3 loop is CASSAVGRPEAFF. The CDR3 coding sequence is TGTGCCAGCAGCGCTGTGGGAAGGCCTGAAGCTTTCTTT. This chain links TRBV5-6 with TRBJ1-1; D is ambiguous. The CDR3 has 13 amino acids. V was trimmed by 4 bases and J by 6 bases, leaving 13 bases between them. Germline V gene sequence: CDR1 SGHDT, CDR2 YYEEEE.

The gene calls are TRBV4-1 and TRBJ2-3; D gene unclear. This CDR3 has 15 amino acids. V was trimmed by 1 base and J by 1 base, leaving 9 bases between them. Germline assignment: CDR1 MGHRA and CDR2 YSYEKL. In DNA, the CDR3 is TGCGCCAGCAGCCAAGTCGGCACGGGCACAGATACGCAGTATTTT. Translation: CASSQVGTGTDTQYF.

Ten or more counts support this clonotype. The chain uses TRBV7-2 and TRBJ2-2; 10 nucleotides match TRBD2. With V trimmed by 5 bases and J by 5 bases, 5 bases remained unmatched. The CDR3 totals 15 residues. Germline V gene data show CDR1 as SGHTA and CDR2 as FQGNSA. CDR3 amino acids: CASSRGAGGTGELFF. DNA for the CDR3: TGTGCCAGCAGCCGAGGAGCGGGGGGGACCGGGGAGCTGTTTTTT.

The rearrangement joins TRBV7-3 to TRBJ2-7; D is undetermined. This CDR3 is 12 amino acids long. The ends were cut back, 5 bases at V and 2 bases at J, with 7 bases in the middle. The germline gives CDR1 SGHTA, CDR2 FQGTGA. CDR3 in DNA: TGTGCCAGCAGCCCAACAGCCTACGAGCAGTACTTC. Protein: CASSPTAYEQYF.

This clonotype has just a few counts. The chain is built from TRBV2 and TRBJ2-1; 10 bases are a match to TRBD2. Germline V gene sequence: CDR1 SNHLY, CDR2 FYNNEI. Germline trimming cut 6 bases from V and 4 bases from J; bases unmatched to any gene: 9. The CDR3 sequence is 16 residues long. CDR3 loop: CASRKGSSGGYNEQFF. DNA for the CDR3: TGTGCCAGCAGAAAGGGAAGTAGCGGGGGGTACAATGAGCAGTTCTTC.

The chain employs TRBV3-1 and TRBJ2-1, with 15 nucleotides matching TRBD2. This CDR3 has 15 residues. Germline V lookup: CDR1 LGHDT, CDR2 YNNKEL (reference sequence). The V segment lost 5 bases and the J segment 8 bases; nucleotides outside the gene matches: 4. The CDR3 region has the DNA TGTGCCAGCAGCTACGGGACTAGCGGGAGGTATGAGCAGTTCTTC. This codes for CASSYGTSGRYEQFF.

The chain carries TRBV27 and TRBJ2-3; 8 nucleotides agree with TRBD1. After removal of 3 bases from V and 5 bases from J, the junction contained 4 bases not matched to a gene. CDR1 is MNHEY, CDR2 SMNVEV, per germline (reference sequence). The CDR3 runs 14 residues. CDR3: CASSFDRGEDTQYF. CDR3 nucleotide sequence: TGTGCCAGCAGTTTCGACAGGGGAGAAGATACGCAGTATTTT.